A single sample is the source of the 10 T cell receptor beta chains below, sequenced in a study of T cells in tumors after PD-1 blockade. Clones were read by immunoSEQ multiplex PCR, and TCRdb kept only the in-frame ones, dropping some. The table shows approximately 48,000 clones, with about 84% occurring only once. The sample consisted of PBMCs, taken before anti-PD-1 treatment. The receptors stem from a human donor with basal cell carcinoma.

The J gene is TRBJ2-3, the V gene TRBV6-2 or TRBV6-3; 8 bases agree with TRBD2. Germline lookup yields CDR1 MNHEY and CDR2 SVGEGT. CDR3 length equals 17 residues. The V gene end was trimmed by 5 bases and the J gene end by 0 bases; junction bases not matched to a gene: 10. CDR3 region: CASSPLGAGASTDTQYF. The CDR3 DNA reads as TGTGCCAGCAGTCCCCTGGGAGCGGGGGCTAGCACAGATACGCAGTATTTT.

This clone has more than one count but fewer than ten. This rearrangement joins TRBV19 to TRBJ2-2; unclear D gene. Germline V CDR1 and CDR2: LNHDA, SQIVND (reference sequence). This CDR3 region has 13 residues. V was shortened by 10 bases and J by 1 base, with 10 bases between the two germline ends. The CDR3: CATPIGNTGELFF. For the CDR3, the DNA is TGTGCCACCCCGATAGGGAACACCGGGGAGCTGTTTTTT. The whole variable domain, remainder taken from reference TRBV19 and TRBJ2-2, is DGGITQSPKYLFRKEGQNVTLSCEQNLNHDAMYWYRQDPGQGLRLIYYSQIVNDFQKGDIAEGYSVSREKKESFPLTVTSAQKNPTAFYLCATPIGNTGELFFGEGSRLTVL.

The chain has TRBV28 and TRBJ1-3; D is unclear. The CDR3 runs 14 residues. Germline loops: CDR1 MDHEN, CDR2 SYDVKM. V was clipped by 4 bases and J by 3 bases, with 10 bases between them. The CDR3 coding sequence is TGTGCCAGCAGTTCGTCGGGAGGTGGAAACACCATATATTTT. Protein sequence: CASSSSGGGNTIYF.

This clone was observed once. CDR3 amino acids: CASSLGQFNTEAFF. DNA of the CDR3: TGTGCCAGCAGCTTAGGACAGTTCAACACTGAAGCTTTCTTT. This chain joins TRBV7-2 and TRBJ1-1, with D perhaps matching TRBD1 (5 bases). V dropped 1 base and J dropped 2 bases, with 8 bases sitting between them. In germline, CDR1 is SGHTA, CDR2 FQGNSA. There are 14 residues in the CDR3.

The chain carries TRBV4-1 and TRBJ2-3, with D tentatively TRBD1 (6 bases). The CDR3 totals 15 residues. The V end lost 3 bases, the J end lost 2 bases, and 12 bases lay between the germline ends. CDR1 and CDR2 from the germline V gene are MGHRA and YSYEKL. The CDR3 nucleotides are TGCGCCAGCAGCCAGCAGGGGCTCATCACAGATACGCAGTATTTT. Translated: CASSQQGLITDTQYF.

V usage is TRBV4-2 and J usage is TRBJ2-5; D is tentatively TRBD1 or TRBD2 (5 bases each). This CDR3 contains 15 residues. Germline lookup yields CDR1 LGHNA and CDR2 YNFKEQ. V was shortened by 0 bases and J by 4 bases, with 12 bases between the two germline ends. CDR3 sequence: CASSQDWGSPETQYF. In nucleotides, the CDR3 is TGTGCCAGCAGCCAAGATTGGGGGAGCCCAGAGACCCAGTACTTC.

Written as DNA, the CDR3 is TGTGCCAGCAGCTTAGCGGGGGGTAGCACAGATACGCAGTATTTT. It encodes CASSLAGGSTDTQYF. This chain links TRBV7-7 with TRBJ2-3, with D perhaps matching TRBD2 (6 bases). Germline CDR1 SSHAT, CDR2 FNYEAQ (reference sequence). V lost 0 bases, J lost 0 bases, and 7 bases lay in between. The CDR3 contains 15 residues. The full variable domain, in which reference TRBV7-7 and TRBJ2-3 provide the parts outside the CDR3, is GAGVSQSPRYKVTKRGQDVTLRCDPISSHATLYWYQQALGQGPEFLTYFNYEAQPDKSGLPSDRFSAERPEGSISTLTIQRTEQRDSAMYRCASSLAGGSTDTQYFGPGTRLTVL.

The J gene is TRBJ2-3, the V gene TRBV4-2; 9 bases fit TRBD2. The CDR3 consists of 16 residues. V gave up 0 bases and J gave up 5 bases; unmatched junction bases: 6. Germline CDR1 reads LGHNA; CDR2 reads YNFKEQ. CDR3 nucleotides: TGTGCCAGCAGCCAAGATCTGGCGGGGGGGCAAGATACGCAGTATTTT. Encoded protein: CASSQDLAGGQDTQYF.

This sequence joins TRBV15 and TRBJ1-2; a possible D gene is TRBD1 (6 bases). The germline V gene encodes CDR1 LNHNV and CDR2 YYDKDF (reference sequence). Trimming took off 0 bases at V and 0 bases at J, with 14 bases between the two ends. CDR3 length: 17 amino acids. The CDR3 nucleotides are TGTGCCACCAGCAGAGAGGTTGGGACAACTGCTAACTATGGCTACACCTTC. Protein product: CATSREVGTTANYGYTF. Using reference TRBV15 and TRBJ1-2 for the parts outside the CDR3, the full variable domain is DAMVIQNPRYQVTQFGKPVTLSCSQTLNHNVMYWYQQKSSQAPKLLFHYYDKDFNNEADTPDNFQSRRPNTSFCFLDIRSPGLGDTAMYLCATSREVGTTANYGYTFGSGTRLTVV.

This CDR3 reads CAWSMVSPLQETQYF. DNA of the CDR3: TGTGCCTGGAGTATGGTCAGCCCTCTACAAGAGACCCAGTACTTC. This chain links TRBV30 with TRBJ2-5; D not resolved. Germline CDR1 is GTSNPN and CDR2 is SVGIG (reference sequence). V was trimmed by 2 bases and J by 2 bases, leaving 15 bases between them. CDR3 length: 15 amino acids.